One and the same sample provided the 10 T cell receptor beta chains below, sequenced in a study of OX40 agonist ivuxolimab in advanced cancers. To prepare the library, the immunoSEQ multiplex PCR assay was applied. Here the immuneACCESS table is served through TCRdb, limited to in-frame sequences with V and J called. Missing clones are a known gap in these copies; in checked studies unresolved V genes cover under half, and the rest lacks a known reason. The sample yields 50,000 to 80,000 clones; around four fifths were counted once. Around 9.5% of the sample is held by the ten biggest clonotypes. Sequencing was performed on CD4+ or CD8+ T cells sorted from blood, taken in a trial of the OX40 agonist ivuxolimab. The receptors stem from an adult with an advanced solid tumor such as melanoma, head and neck, liver or kidney cancer.

V and J are TRBV7-3 and TRBJ2-2; D is undetermined. This CDR3 has 15 amino acids. Germline lookup yields CDR1 SGHTA and CDR2 FQGTGA. V was clipped by 4 bases and J by 4 bases, with 13 bases between them. Here the CDR3 DNA reads TGTGCCAGCAGCTCATCCCCTCAGCGCACCGGGGAGCTGTTTTTT. Translated, it gives CASSSSPQRTGELFF. Drawing the rest from reference TRBV7-3 and TRBJ2-2, the complete variable domain is GAGVSQTPSNKVTEKGKYVELRCDPISGHTALYWYRQSLGQGPEFLIYFQGTGAADDSGLPNDRFFAVRPEGSVSTLKIQRTERGDSAVYLCASSSSPQRTGELFFGEGSRLTVL.

The V gene is TRBV7-9, the J gene TRBJ2-4; TRBD2 matches at 11 bases. The CDR3 spans 16 residues. In germline, CDR1 is SEHNR, CDR2 FQNEAQ (reference sequence). The ends lost 5 bases at V and 2 bases at J; junction bases unmatched: 5. The CDR3 DNA reads as TGTGCCAGCAGCCGTATAGCGGGAGGGCCCAAAAACATTCAGTACTTC. It specifies CASSRIAGGPKNIQYF.

The chain couples TRBV9 to TRBJ2-3; perhaps D is TRBD1 or TRBD2 (5 bases each). V lost 4 bases and J lost 2, with 8 bases in between. Germline lookup yields CDR1 SGDLS and CDR2 YYNGEE. The CDR3 extends over 13 amino acids. The CDR3 nucleotides are TGTGCCAGCAGCTATGGGACCACAGATACGCAGTATTTT. This gives the protein CASSYGTTDTQYF.

The rearrangement uses TRBV5-4 and TRBJ1-2; no firm D call. Germline-derived CDR1 and CDR2 are SGHNT and YYREEE (reference sequence). This CDR3 spans 15 amino acids. Between the trimmed V and J ends, which lost 5 bases and 3 bases, there was a span of 17 bases. The CDR3 protein is CASSMTLRADYGYTF. The CDR3 DNA reads as TGTGCCAGCAGTATGACATTGAGGGCCGACTATGGCTACACCTTC.

The rearrangement uses TRBV28 and TRBJ1-1; tentatively, D is TRBD1 (6 bases). The germline V and J ends were trimmed by 2 bases and 4 bases, with 8 bases remaining between them. Germline CDR1 MDHEN, CDR2 SYDVKM. The CDR3 covers 13 residues. In DNA, the CDR3 is TGTGCCAGCAGTTTACGACAGGCCACTGAAGCTTTCTTT. The encoded protein is CASSLRQATEAFF.

The CDR3 spells CAWSVGTGGLSTDTQYF. CDR3 nucleotide sequence: TGTGCCTGGAGTGTAGGGACTGGGGGCCTTAGCACAGATACGCAGTATTTT. V and J are TRBV30 and TRBJ2-3, with D possibly called TRBD1 or TRBD2 (6 bases each). Germline-derived CDR1 and CDR2 are GTSNPN and SVGIG (reference sequence). V lost 0 bases to trimming and J lost 0 bases, with 16 bases between them. The CDR3 has 17 residues.

The V gene is TRBV7-2, the J gene TRBJ2-7, with D possibly TRBD2 on 5 matching bases. The CDR3 has 15 residues. Germline CDR1 SGHTA, CDR2 FQGNSA. V was pared by 5 bases and J by 3 bases, with 17 bases between. CDR3 bases: TGTGCCAGCAGCGGAGGCTTGTCGCAGATCTACGAGCAGTACTTC. This translates into CASSGGLSQIYEQYF.

This clone ranks as medium-sized. The genes are TRBV5-8 and TRBJ2-7; tentative D call: TRBD2 (5 bases). This CDR3 contains 15 residues. Trimming took 2 bases from V and 3 from J, leaving 15 bases between them. Germline CDR1 SGHTS, CDR2 YDEGEE. The CDR3 sequence: CASSFGIEGFYEQYF. For the CDR3, the DNA is TGTGCCAGCAGCTTTGGTATCGAGGGTTTCTACGAGCAGTACTTC. The variable domain in full, completed from reference TRBV5-8 and TRBJ2-7, reads EAGVTQSPTHLIKTRGQQATLRCSPISGHTSVYWYQQALGLGLQFLLWYDEGEERNRGNFPPRFSGRQFPNYSSELNVNALELEDSALYLCASSFGIEGFYEQYFGPGTRLTVT.

This chain connects TRBV5-8 to TRBJ2-7; D possibly corresponds to TRBD2 (5 bases). Per germline, CDR1 SGHTS and CDR2 YDEGEE. Trimming cost V 0 bases and J 3 bases, with 7 bases left between them. The CDR3 spans 13 residues. The CDR3 here is CASSLERVYEQYF. CDR3 nucleotides: TGTGCCAGCAGCTTGGAGAGGGTCTACGAGCAGTACTTC.

This chain connects TRBV19 to TRBJ2-2; the D gene is possibly TRBD2 (7 bases). Trimming left V 7 bases short and J 0 bases short, with 18 bases between. Looked up from germline, CDR1 is LNHDA and CDR2 is SQIVND (reference sequence). This CDR3 contains 17 residues. CDR3 DNA: TGTGCCAGTACCCCACCCTGGGGGGGCGCGAACACCGGGGAGCTGTTTTTT. It codes for CASTPPWGGANTGELFF.